Reported below is one T cell receptor (beta chain). The antigen is undetermined. The study ran its PCR with 60 Vbeta and 13 Jbeta primers. Repertoires were generated with immunoSEQ multiplex PCR, while TCRdb's copy carries only in-frame clones and drops some. Altogether 35,000 to 45,000 clones are present, roughly half being singletons, with the ten largest covering around 6%. The V and J ends lost 0 bases and 0 bases, in that order; junction bases with no gene match: 7. CDR1 and CDR2 from the germline V gene are SGHVS and FQNEAQ. The CDR3 contains 18 residues. This specimen belongs to a study of cytomegalovirus exposure and HLA in healthy donors. Study findings and constraints: Later on, a genetic analysis was performed. It linked a missense variant in DCLRE1C with V- and J-gene trimming of TCR beta. As a later analysis revealed, most CMV-associated TCR beta chains appeared HLA-restricted.

The V and J genes are TRBV7-8 and TRBJ1-3; 8 nucleotides line up with TRBD1. The TCR was taken from a man aged 60-69 years in good health and CMV-seronegative. Sequenced material: PBMCs. DNA for the CDR3: TGTGCCAGCAGCTTAGCAACGGCAGGGGGCCGCTCTGGAAACACCATATATTTT. This codes for CASSLATAGGRSGNTIYF. Full variable domain (outside the CDR3, taken from reference TRBV7-8 and TRBJ1-3): GAGVSQSPRYKVAKRGQDVALRCDPISGHVSLFWYQQALGQGPEFLTYFQNEAQLDKSGLPSDRFFAERPEGSVSTLKIQRTQQEDSAVYLCASSLATAGGRSGNTIYFGEGSWLTVV.